These 8 T cell receptor beta chains originate from one sample sequenced in a study of OX40 agonist ivuxolimab in advanced cancers. TCRdb's copy holds only in-frame clones and misses some; the assay was immunoSEQ multiplex PCR. Among some 44,000 clones listed, under 90% were seen once. The sample was CD4+ or CD8+ T cells sorted from blood, taken in a trial of the OX40 agonist ivuxolimab. These receptors were taken from an adult with an advanced solid tumor such as melanoma, head and neck, liver or kidney cancer.

V and J are TRBV10-1 and TRBJ2-1, with 10 bases aligning to TRBD2. Trimming removed 4 bases from V and 6 bases from J; junction bases left unmatched: 12. The CDR3 covers 17 residues. The germline CDR1 and CDR2 sequences are WNHNN and SYGVQD (reference sequence). The CDR3 DNA reads as TGCGCCAGCAGTGTCGGTCCCGGACTAGCGGAACTCAATGAGCAGTTCTTC. It encodes CASSVGPGLAELNEQFF.

The gene calls are TRBV5-4 and TRBJ2-3, with TRBD2 matching 9 bases. V gave up 5 bases and J gave up 3 bases; unmatched junction bases: 7. Germline-derived CDR1 and CDR2 are SGHNT and YYREEE (reference sequence). There are 15 residues in the CDR3. CDR3 nucleotide sequence: TGTGCCAGCAGTTTTCAAGCGGGAGGTACAGATACGCAGTATTTT. Encoded protein: CASSFQAGGTDTQYF.

The chain couples TRBV18 to TRBJ1-1, with TRBD1 matching over 10 bases. CDR1 and CDR2 from the germline V gene are KGHSH and LQKENI. The CDR3 is 15 residues long. V dropped 3 bases and J dropped 5; count of bases not matched to a gene: 6. The DNA for the CDR3 is TGTGCCAGCTCACCCCTGGACAGGGGGAAAACTGAAGCTTTCTTT. It encodes CASSPLDRGKTEAFF. The complete variable domain, with remaining parts taken from reference TRBV18 and TRBJ1-1, reads NAGVMQNPRHLVRRRGQEARLRCSPMKGHSHVYWYRQLPEEGLKFMVYLQKENIIDESGMPKERFSAEFPKEGPSILRIQQVVRGDSAAYFCASSPLDRGKTEAFFGQGTRLTVV.

This clone occurred once. The chain has TRBV6-4 and TRBJ2-1, with 11 bases aligning to TRBD2. Trimming removed 4 bases from V and 10 bases from J; junction bases left unmatched: 6. Germline V gene sequence: CDR1 MRHNA, CDR2 SNTAGT. The CDR3 totals 14 residues. The CDR3 DNA follows: TGTGCCAGCAGTGTCCTAGCGGGAGGATCAGAGCAGTTCTTC. The encoded protein is CASSVLAGGSEQFF.

This clone was detected once. The chain joins TRBV5-8 to TRBJ2-3; D unresolved. Trimming cost V 0 bases and J 0 bases, with 5 bases left between them. Germline CDR1 reads SGHTS; CDR2 reads YDEGEE. The CDR3 consists of 14 residues. CDR3 nucleotide sequence: TGTGCCAGCAGCTTGGGCAGTAGCACAGATACGCAGTATTTT. As protein: CASSLGSSTDTQYF. The whole variable domain, filled in from reference TRBV5-8 and TRBJ2-3, reads EAGVTQSPTHLIKTRGQQATLRCSPISGHTSVYWYQQALGLGLQFLLWYDEGEERNRGNFPPRFSGRQFPNYSSELNVNALELEDSALYLCASSLGSSTDTQYFGPGTRLTVL.

V gene TRBV7-9 combines with J gene TRBJ1-1; D remains ambiguous. V lost 4 bases to trimming and J lost 0 bases, with 6 bases between them. The germline CDR1 and CDR2 sequences are SEHNR and FQNEAQ (reference sequence). CDR3 size: 13 residues. CDR3 in amino acids: CASSYGMNTEAFF. DNA for the CDR3: TGTGCCAGCAGCTACGGAATGAACACTGAAGCTTTCTTT.

The chain couples TRBV7-9 to TRBJ1-4; 9 bases align to TRBD1. Germline V gene lookup returns CDR1 SEHNR and CDR2 FQNEAQ (reference sequence). The CDR3 spans 15 residues. Trimming at V came to 6 bases and at J to 7 bases, leaving 9 bases not matched to a gene. The CDR3 nucleotides read TGTGCCAGCAGTCACAGGGGGCAGGAAGGTGAAAAACTGTTTTTT. This codes for CASSHRGQEGEKLFF.

The chain links TRBV7-6 to TRBJ2-3; a possible D gene is TRBD2 (6 bases). The ends were cut back, 3 bases at V and 0 bases at J, with 13 bases in the middle. The CDR3 runs 16 residues. CDR1 is SGHVS, CDR2 FNYEAQ, per germline. For the CDR3, the DNA is TGTGCCAGCAGCTTCGGTATAGCGGCTAGCACAGATACGCAGTATTTT. It yields the protein CASSFGIAASTDTQYF.